Below are 9 T cell receptor beta chains sequenced from a single sample in a study of blood T cell repertoires in COVID-19. The repertoire was sequenced with immunoSEQ multiplex PCR; TCRdb's copy has only in-frame clones and lacks some. The repertoire holds about 120,000 clones, with roughly 79% as singletons. Source material: peripheral blood. The receptors shown here come from a human donor in a cohort sampled during active COVID-19.

This sequence joins TRBV6-6 and TRBJ2-7, with TRBD1 matching 7 bases. V shed 0 bases and J 1 base; nucleotides not matched to a gene: 3. Per the germline V gene, CDR1 is MNHNY and CDR2 is SVGAGI (reference sequence). CDR3 length: 15 residues. CDR3 sequence reads: CASSYSGQWSYEQYF. CDR3 DNA sequence: TGTGCCAGCAGTTACTCGGGACAGTGGTCCTACGAGCAGTACTTC.

The chain uses TRBV3-1 (or the pseudogene TRBV3-2) and TRBJ1-3; D remains unclear. The CDR3 covers 14 residues. V was clipped by 4 bases and J by 7 bases, with 14 bases between them. Germline CDR1 LGHDT, CDR2 YNNKEL (reference sequence). This CDR3 reads CASSPRRAANTIYF. The CDR3 DNA is TGTGCCAGCAGCCCCCGGAGGGCCGCGAACACCATATATTTT.

DNA of the CDR3: TGCAGCGGACGGACGGCGGAGTTTAGTACCTTAGCGGTCTGGACTGAAGCTTTCTTT. This translates into CSGRTAEFSTLAVWTEAFF. The chain links TRBV29-1 to TRBJ1-1, with D unclear. Trimming removed 7 bases at V and 5 bases at J, with 35 bases between. This CDR3 has 19 amino acids. CDR1 SQVTM and CDR2 ANQGSEA come from the germline V gene.

This chain connects TRBV7-9 to TRBJ1-5; 8 positions match TRBD1. Germline V gene lookup returns CDR1 SEHNR and CDR2 FQNEAQ (reference sequence). The CDR3 sequence is 14 residues long. With V trimmed by 5 bases and J by 9 bases, 9 bases remained unmatched. The DNA of the CDR3 is TGTGCCAGCAGCCCAGGGGACAGGATCCGGCCCCAGCATTTT. Protein: CASSPGDRIRPQHF.

The chain couples TRBV5-6 to TRBJ1-5; D gene ambiguous. V was clipped by 0 bases and J by 9 bases, with 10 bases between them. CDR1 and CDR2 from the germline V gene are SGHDT and YYEEEE. This CDR3 comprises 13 residues. The CDR3 here is CASSLGGLVPQHF. In DNA, the CDR3 is TGTGCCAGCAGCTTGGGCGGTTTGGTGCCCCAGCATTTT.

The V call is TRBV18, the J call TRBJ2-7; 15 bases map to TRBD2. This CDR3 region has 17 residues. Per germline, CDR1 KGHSH and CDR2 LQKENI. J gave up 1 base and V 6 bases, and 7 bases lay outside the gene matches. CDR3 nucleotide sequence: TGTGCCAGCTCGCCGGGACTAGCGGGAGGCCTTTCCTACGAGCAGTACTTC. Its translation is CASSPGLAGGLSYEQYF.

The chain has TRBV29-1 and TRBJ2-7, with a tentative D call TRBD1 (6 bases). Germline V gene sequence: CDR1 SQVTM, CDR2 ANQGSEA. The CDR3 loop spans 14 amino acids. The V and J ends lost 2 bases and 4 bases respectively, with 15 bases between them. Written as DNA, the CDR3 is TGCAGCGTTGAACGGCAGGGGAGTTCTTACGAGCAGTACTTC. Its translation is CSVERQGSSYEQYF.

The table lists this clone with a count of one. The V gene is TRBV7-2, the J gene TRBJ1-3, with 8 bases matching TRBD1. The CDR3 runs 17 residues. Germline V gene lookup returns CDR1 SGHTA and CDR2 FQGNSA. With 4 bases clipped from V and 0 bases from J, the junction kept 8 bases outside the gene matches. CDR3 amino acids: CASSSFGTGPSGNTIYF. CDR3 DNA: TGTGCCAGCAGCTCTTTTGGGACAGGCCCCTCTGGAAACACCATATATTTT.

The chain has TRBV19 and TRBJ2-7, with 8 bases aligning to TRBD1. The V gene end was trimmed by 5 bases and the J gene end by 3 bases; junction bases not matched to a gene: 3. Germline V lookup: CDR1 LNHDA, CDR2 SQIVND (reference sequence). This CDR3 is built from 13 residues. The CDR3 loop is CASSRTGLYEQYF. In DNA form, the CDR3 reads TGTGCCAGTAGTCGGACAGGGCTCTACGAGCAGTACTTC.